Presented here are 10 T cell receptor beta chains from one specimen sequenced in a study of OX40 agonist ivuxolimab in advanced cancers. TCRdb keeps only in-frame clones here, not all; method: immunoSEQ multiplex PCR. The sample includes some 50,000 clones, approximately 83% seen only once; the top ten take about 13%. The sequences come from CD4+ or CD8+ T cells sorted from blood, collected in a trial of the OX40 agonist ivuxolimab. These receptors originate from an adult with an advanced solid tumor such as melanoma, head and neck, liver or kidney cancer.

This clone appeared once. The chain is built from TRBV7-6 and TRBJ2-7; D is perhaps TRBD2 (7 bases). With 5 bases removed from V and 6 bases from J, the gap between germline ends came to 23 bases. Germline lookup yields CDR1 SGHVS and CDR2 FNYEAQ. The CDR3 extends over 16 amino acids. CDR3 DNA: TGTGCCAGCAGCCCCGGCGGGGGTGGCAGGGGCTCCGAGCAGTACTTC. Residues: CASSPGGGGRGSEQYF.

The chain links TRBV11-2 to TRBJ1-1, with a tentative D call TRBD1 (5 bases). Germline V gene data show CDR1 as SGHAT and CDR2 as FQNNGV. V was shortened by 1 base and J by 3 bases, with 6 bases between the two germline ends. There are 13 residues in the CDR3. As DNA, the CDR3 is TGTGCCAGCAGCTTAGTCAGGGACACTGAAGCTTTCTTT. Translation gives CASSLVRDTEAFF.

The J gene is TRBJ2-1, the V gene TRBV6-5; D may be TRBD2 (5 bases). CDR1 is MNHEY, CDR2 SVGAGI, per germline. V gave up 2 bases and J gave up 0 bases, with 8 bases separating them. The CDR3 is made up of 15 amino acids. The CDR3, as DNA: TGTGCCAGCAGTTACGAGGGTAGCTCCTACAATGAGCAGTTCTTC. Its protein is CASSYEGSSYNEQFF.

V is TRBV19 and J is TRBJ2-1; D is unclear. V dropped 5 bases and J dropped 6 bases, with 14 bases sitting between them. The V gene's germline CDR1 is LNHDA and CDR2 SQIVND (reference sequence). The length of the CDR3 is 14 residues. CDR3 nucleotides: TGTGCCAGTAGTGTCGCATTCAGTCCCAATGAGCAGTTCTTC. Its protein product is CASSVAFSPNEQFF.

This sequence joins TRBV7-9 and TRBJ2-4; D is possibly TRBD1 or TRBD2 (5 bases each). Looked up from germline, CDR1 is SEHNR and CDR2 is FQNEAQ (reference sequence). V lost 5 bases, J lost 1 base, and 15 bases lay in between. The CDR3 sequence is 16 residues long. The CDR3 DNA follows: TGTGCCAGCAGCGTGCGACAGACGGGGGCCAAAAACATTCAGTACTTC. Translated: CASSVRQTGAKNIQYF. Filled out from reference TRBV7-9 and TRBJ2-4, the complete variable domain reads DTGVSQNPRHKITKRGQNVTFRCDPISEHNRLYWYRQTLGQGPEFLTYFQNEAQLEKSRLLSDRFSAERPKGSFSTLEIQRTEQGDSAMYLCASSVRQTGAKNIQYFGAGTRLSVL.

V usage is TRBV7-2 and J usage is TRBJ2-2; 10 nucleotides align to TRBD2. The CDR3 sequence is 18 residues long. The V gene end was trimmed by 1 base and the J gene end by 7 bases; junction bases not matched to a gene: 12. Germline CDR1 and CDR2: SGHTA and FQGNSA. Here the CDR3 reads CASSLEVSLAGVVGELFF. The CDR3 bases are TGTGCCAGCAGCTTAGAGGTTTCTCTAGCGGGAGTTGTCGGGGAGCTGTTTTTT. The full variable domain, rest sourced from reference TRBV7-2 and TRBJ2-2, is GAGVSQSPSNKVTEKGKDVELRCDPISGHTALYWYRQSLGQGLEFLIYFQGNSAPDKSGLPSDRFSAERTGGSVSTLTIQRTQQEDSAVYLCASSLEVSLAGVVGELFFGEGSRLTVL.

This clone was counted once. The chain uses TRBV28 and TRBJ1-6; weak D call: TRBD1 (5 bases). V was shortened by 4 bases and J by 10 bases, with 14 bases between the two germline ends. Germline V gene lookup returns CDR1 MDHEN and CDR2 SYDVKM. The CDR3 spans 14 residues. The CDR3 DNA is TGTGCCAGCAGTTGGACGGGGGTGCAGTCACCCCTCCACTTT. Protein sequence: CASSWTGVQSPLHF. Full variable domain (missing parts from reference TRBV28 and TRBJ1-6): DVKVTQSSRYLVKRTGEKVFLECVQDMDHENMFWYRQDPGLGLRLIYFSYDVKMKEKGDIPEGYSVSREKKERFSLILESASTNQTSMYLCASSWTGVQSPLHFGNGTRLTVT.

This sequence joins TRBV19 and TRBJ2-1; TRBD2 matches 10 bases. The CDR3 contains 16 residues. CDR1 is LNHDA and CDR2 is SQIVND in the germline V gene (reference sequence). V shed 6 bases and J 1 base; nucleotides not matched to a gene: 6. The CDR3 loop reads CASRPTSGESYNEQFF. The DNA for the CDR3 is TGTGCCAGTAGACCAACTAGCGGGGAATCCTACAATGAGCAGTTCTTC.

This chain uses TRBV29-1 with TRBJ1-4; maybe TRBD1 (6 bases). Germline-derived CDR1 and CDR2 are SQVTM and ANQGSEA. Trimming left V 4 bases short and J 8 bases short, with 11 bases between. The CDR3 contains 12 residues. In nucleotides, the CDR3 is TGCAGCGTTGGGGACACGGCAGAAAAACTGTTTTTT. Amino acids: CSVGDTAEKLFF.

This chain uses TRBV7-8 with TRBJ1-1; the match to TRBD1 covers 11 bases. Germline lookup yields CDR1 SGHVS and CDR2 FQNEAQ. After removal of 5 bases from V and 3 bases from J, the junction contained 8 bases not matched to a gene. The CDR3 has 16 amino acids. The CDR3 protein is CASSIGQGATYTEAFF. DNA of the CDR3: TGTGCCAGCAGCATCGGACAGGGGGCGACGTACACTGAAGCTTTCTTT. The variable domain in full, completed from reference TRBV7-8 and TRBJ1-1, reads GAGVSQSPRYKVAKRGQDVALRCDPISGHVSLFWYQQALGQGPEFLTYFQNEAQLDKSGLPSDRFFAERPEGSVSTLKIQRTQQEDSAVYLCASSIGQGATYTEAFFGQGTRLTVV.